This is a list of T cell receptor beta chains from one sample in a study of shared clonotypes between healthy human individuals. The repertoire was sequenced with immunoSEQ multiplex PCR; TCRdb's copy has only in-frame clones and lacks some. Seen here are fewer than 850,000 clones, less than 95% observed once, and the top ten hold around a third. The sample comprised memory CD8+ T cells from PBMCs. The receptor source for this set is a man younger than 35 in good health. Some clones in this sample may be carry-over from other donors' samples. CDR3s include the opening cysteine and the closing phenylalanine or tryptophan. The order of the fields is D gene, clone size, V gene, J gene, CDR3 DNA, CDR3 protein. D genes are given only for firm matches. Part of the rows lack a size; the others show once, few, many or a class for expanded clones.

TRBD1	.	TRBV27	TRBJ2-7	TGTGCCAGCAGTCCACGGGGAAGGACAGGGTACGACGAGCAGTACTTC	CASSPRGRTGYDEQYF
TRBD1	.	TRBV27	TRBJ2-3	TGTGCCAGCATCCCTCAGGGGGCGGGCTTCGGGACAGGAGAAAAGAGGAATACGCAGTATTTT	CASIPQGAGFGTGEKRNTQYF
TRBD1	.	TRBV7-9	TRBJ1-5	TGTGCCAGCAGCGCGGATCCGGGACAGATTATGTCTAGCAATCAGCCCCAGCATTTT	CASSADPGQIMSSNQPQHF
TRBD2	.	TRBV19	TRBJ2-1	TGTGCCAGTAGTATAGATGGTCTGACTAGCGGGCCCAATGAGCAGTTCTTC	CASSIDGLTSGPNEQFF
.	.	TRBV2	TRBJ1-1	TGTGCCAGCAGACCCCAAGGGGAGGGGGTGTGGGACGCTGAAGCTTTCTTT	CASRPQGEGVWDAEAFF
TRBD2	.	TRBV7-9	TRBJ2-1	TGTGCCAGCAGCCGCAGCGGGAGCACCTACAATGAGCAGTTCTTC	CASSRSGSTYNEQFF
.	.	TRBV5-4	TRBJ2-7	TGTGCCAGCACCCCCGGAGGGGGTTACGAGCAGTACTTC	CASTPGGGYEQYF
.	few	TRBV9	TRBJ1-5	TGTGCCAGCAGCGCTAACAGTGGGCATCAGCCCCAGCATTTT	CASSANSGHQPQHF
.	.	TRBV7-2	TRBJ2-7	TGTGCCAGCAGCTTAGACGGATCCCTCTACGAGCAGTACTTC	CASSLDGSLYEQYF
.	.	TRBV30	TRBJ2-3	TGTGCCTGGAGTGGCCCCCGAAGCACAGATACGCAGTATTTT	CAWSGPRSTDTQYF
.	.	TRBV4-1	TRBJ2-1	TGCGCCAGCAGCCCCGGACCAGAGTCAGACGAGCAGTTCTTC	CASSPGPESDEQFF
TRBD1	once	TRBV4-1	TRBJ2-1	TGCGCCAGCAGCCAGAGACTGACAGGGGGCGCCAACAATGAGCAGTTCTTC	CASSQRLTGGANNEQFF
.	.	TRBV9	TRBJ2-5	TGTGCCAGCAGCTCCCTGGGTCTACTAAGGGAGACCCAGTACTTC	CASSSLGLLRETQYF
.	.	TRBV29-1	TRBJ1-2	TGCAGCGTTGAAGATTCATGGGGGAACTATGGCTACACCTTC	CSVEDSWGNYGYTF
.	.	TRBV19	TRBJ2-2	TGTGCCAGTAGTTTCCTTCGACAGTTATCGAACACCGGGGAGCTGTTTTTT	CASSFLRQLSNTGELFF
.	.	TRBV28	TRBJ1-1	TGTGCCAGCAGCCTGGGGGGCTTGGCCACTGAAGCTTTCTTT	CASSLGGLATEAFF
TRBD1	.	TRBV25-1	TRBJ2-7	TGTGCCAGCAGTGATCTGCTGTGGACAGGGGGCTACGAGCAGTACTTC	CASSDLLWTGGYEQYF
TRBD1	.	TRBV25-1	TRBJ1-4	TGTGCCAGCAGAGACACAGGGGGAAATGAAAAACTGTTTTTT	CASRDTGGNEKLFF
.	.	TRBV12-5	TRBJ1-1	TGTGCTAGTGGTTTGGTGGGGACCGGGGTGGCTGAAGCTTTCTTT	CASGLVGTGVAEAFF
TRBD2	.	TRBV7-2	TRBJ2-1	TGTGCCAGCAGCTTTAGAGCGGGGTACAATGAGCAGTTCTTC	CASSFRAGYNEQFF
.	.	TRBV7-9	TRBJ1-1	TGTGCCAGCAGTACCCCGGGACGATCGAACACTGAAGCTTTCTTT	CASSTPGRSNTEAFF
.	few	TRBV6-5	TRBJ1-2	TGTGCCAGCCACAGCTACTATGGCTACACCTTC	CASHSYYGYTF
TRBD1	once	TRBV7-9	TRBJ1-4	TGTGCCAGCAGCTCCAGACAGGGGGCTGCAACTAATGAAAAACTGTTTTTT	CASSSRQGAATNEKLFF
TRBD1	.	TRBV6-5	TRBJ2-7	TGTGCCACGTCACCGGGACAGCTCTACGAGCAGTACTTC	CATSPGQLYEQYF